This TCR beta chain originates from a study of metastatic and nonmetastatic thyroid tumors. Study-level background: Repertoires from malignant and benign thyroid patients were compared across blood and tumor or nodule tissue. Study observations and caveats: Reports indicated that malignant thyroid tumors showed significantly higher TCR beta diversity than benign nodules did, in blood and tumor.

Before thyroid surgery, none of the patients had received any treatment. This clone was recorded many times. The antigen is undetermined. V gave up 7 bases and J gave up 2 bases; unmatched junction bases: 4. This CDR3 is 13 amino acids long. Germline CDR1 GTSNPN, CDR2 SVGIG (reference sequence). Original data processing: The study took CDR3 differences across clinicopathological groups and made a distant-metastasis classifier for papillary thyroid cancer from them. TCRdb re-called the PCR reads through MiXCR. TCRdb's processing, not the authors', yielded these V and J calls. The sample includes tens of thousands of clones, 18% of them seen just once.

This sequence was found in a female donor with papillary thyroid cancer or a benign thyroid nodule (not recorded which). Some clones in this sample may be carry-over from other donors' samples. Sequences were obtained from blood. The rearrangement links TRBV30 to TRBJ2-5; 10 nucleotides align to TRBD2. CDR3 protein: CALKRGGQETQYF. The DNA of the CDR3 is TGTGCCTTAAAGCGGGGGGGTCAAGAGACCCAGTACTTC.